What follows is one T cell receptor (beta chain) and its context. This sample stems from a study of tumor-infiltrating lymphocytes in oesophageal squamous cell carcinoma. One entry per CDR3 protein results from TCRdb running MiXCR on the PCR reads. The table has about 11,000 distinct CDR3 sequences, around three fifths seen once; the top ten hold around a third. CDR3 size: 16 residues. Germline lookup yields CDR1 SGHVS and CDR2 FNYEAQ. This chain links TRBV7-6 with TRBJ2-5, with TRBD1 matching 10 bases. The J call may be incorrect, as the DNA end agrees better with TRBJ2-7. The clonotype comes from a male donor with esophageal squamous cell carcinoma. The sequenced material came from esophageal tumor tissue. The CDR3 here is CASNDFPGQGTYEQYF. For the CDR3, the DNA is TGTGCCAGCAACGATTTTCCGGGACAGGGGACCTACGAGCAGTACTTC.